A single sample gave rise to the 13 T cell receptor beta chains below, sequenced in a study of PD-1 blockade in classical Hodgkin lymphoma. Stated time point: cycle 4 day 1 (C4D1), after more than five weeks of nivolumab. No patient escaped relapse after autologous stem cell transplantation, and brentuximab vedotin exposure varied. TCRdb's table, derived via immunoSEQ multiplex PCR, lists solely in-frame clones and lacks some. The repertoire holds about 24,000 clones, with approximately 77% as singletons. The sequencing here drew on peripheral blood mononuclear cells (PBMCs), taken before the fourth cycle of nivolumab. The receptors come from a human donor with classical Hodgkin lymphoma.

The chain carries TRBV9 and TRBJ2-1; 7 nucleotides line up with TRBD1. With 2 bases clipped from V and 0 bases from J, the junction kept 2 bases outside the gene matches. CDR1 and CDR2 (germline): SGDLS, YYNGEE. There are 15 residues in the CDR3. The CDR3 DNA sequence: TGTGCCAGCAGCGTGACAGGGAGCTCCTACAATGAGCAGTTCTTC. This sequence encodes CASSVTGSSYNEQFF.

On this clone: A read error may produce the germline difference seen at one junction end. This chain joins TRBV2 and TRBJ1-1; D remains ambiguous. CDR3 size: 12 residues. Per germline, CDR1 SNHLY and CDR2 FYNNEI. CDR3 sequence (DNA): TGTGCCAGCAAGTTAGTGAAGACTGAAGCTTTCTTT. This translates into CASKLVKTEAFF.

This chain connects TRBV21-1 to TRBJ2-5; the D call of TRBD1 is as the table states it, not checked on the DNA. TRBV21-1 constitutes a pseudogene. This CDR3 spans 19 amino acids. CDR3 in amino acids: CASSRRRDRGGPRGETQYF. The CDR3 nucleotides read TGTGCCAGCAGCAGAAGACGGGACAGGGGGGGCCCTAGGGGAGAGACCCAGTACTTC.

In its sample, this clone was seen a few times. The gene calls are TRBV27 and TRBJ1-2; D is unclear. This CDR3 has 16 amino acids. Trimming pared 6 bases from V and 3 bases from J, leaving 20 bases between. Germline CDR1 MNHEY, CDR2 SMNVEV (reference sequence). The CDR3 DNA follows: TGTGCCAGCAGGTCCCCGTACGGACCGCAAGACTATGGCTACACCTTC. It codes for CASRSPYGPQDYGYTF.

The chain links TRBV7-2 to TRBJ1-2, with D hard to call. V lost 4 bases and J lost 2, with 14 bases in between. CDR1 SGHTA and CDR2 FQGNSA come from the germline V gene. The length of the CDR3 is 15 residues. CDR3 loop: CASSSLDMLNYGYTF. The CDR3 coding sequence is TGTGCCAGCAGCTCCCTCGACATGCTGAACTATGGCTACACCTTC.

The chain carries TRBV4-1 and TRBJ2-1; 11 positions match TRBD2. The CDR3 extends over 14 amino acids. The germline gives CDR1 MGHRA, CDR2 YSYEKL. Trimming removed 3 bases from V and 14 bases from J; junction bases left unmatched: 9. CDR3 protein: CASSQLFSGGAKFF. The CDR3 DNA reads as TGCGCCAGCAGCCAGTTGTTTAGCGGGGGGGCGAAGTTCTTC.

The V and J genes are TRBV6-5 and TRBJ2-3; D gene ambiguous. Germline CDR1 reads MNHEY; CDR2 reads SVGAGI. This CDR3 has 12 residues. V was trimmed by 6 bases and J by 4 bases, leaving 8 bases between them. CDR3 in DNA: TGTGCCAGCAGAAACCGAGCAGATACGCAGTATTTT. It translates to CASRNRADTQYF.

The chain carries TRBV6-1 and TRBJ2-5; D is ambiguous. Germline V lookup: CDR1 MNHNS, CDR2 SASEGT. V lost 8 bases to trimming and J lost 2 bases, with 9 bases between them. The CDR3 runs 12 residues. This CDR3 reads CASGQTQETQYF. The CDR3 nucleotides are TGTGCCAGCGGGCAGACTCAAGAGACCCAGTACTTC.

The chain carries TRBV10-2 and TRBJ2-7; D possibly corresponds to TRBD1 (5 bases). There are 15 residues in the CDR3. Trimming left V 0 bases short and J 3 bases short, with 12 bases between. Germline V CDR1 and CDR2: WSHSY, SAAADI. In DNA form, the CDR3 reads TGCGCCAGCAGTGAGTCGACAGAGATCTACTACGAGCAGTACTTC. This translates into CASSESTEIYYEQYF.

The chain uses TRBV11-3 and TRBJ2-1, with 13 bases matching TRBD2. Looked up from germline, CDR1 is SGHNT and CDR2 is YENEEA. V lost 1 base, J lost 1 base, and 4 bases stayed unmatched. This CDR3 is built from 18 residues. The CDR3: CASSLGVLAGGSYNEQFF. The DNA for the CDR3 is TGTGCCAGCAGCTTAGGTGTACTAGCGGGGGGGTCCTACAATGAGCAGTTCTTC.

The J gene is TRBJ2-1, the V gene TRBV9, with D hard to call. The V end lost 0 bases, the J end lost 2 bases, and 0 bases lay between the germline ends. This CDR3 is 12 amino acids long. Germline V gene lookup returns CDR1 SGDLS and CDR2 YYNGEE. The CDR3 DNA follows: TGTGCCAGCAGCGTAGCCTACAATGAGCAGTTCTTC. This codes for CASSVAYNEQFF.

This chain joins TRBV5-1 and TRBJ2-2; tentatively, D is TRBD1 (6 bases). CDR3 length: 12 residues. Per the germline V gene, CDR1 is SGHRS and CDR2 is YFSETQ. V was cut by 2 bases and J by 8 bases, with 7 bases left in between. The CDR3 protein is CASSLTGGELFF. The CDR3 nucleotides are TGCGCCAGCAGCTTAACAGGGGGGGAGCTGTTTTTT.

Notes on this clone: Other nucleotide sequences in the sample specify the same CDR3. The rearrangement uses TRBV6-1 and TRBJ1-4; no firm D call. V lost 0 bases and J lost 7, with 12 bases in between. The germline V gene encodes CDR1 MNHNS and CDR2 SASEGT. This CDR3 is 15 amino acids long. This CDR3 is CASSEARGGVEKLFF. The CDR3, as DNA: TGTGCCAGCAGTGAAGCGCGGGGAGGTGTTGAAAAACTGTTTTTT.